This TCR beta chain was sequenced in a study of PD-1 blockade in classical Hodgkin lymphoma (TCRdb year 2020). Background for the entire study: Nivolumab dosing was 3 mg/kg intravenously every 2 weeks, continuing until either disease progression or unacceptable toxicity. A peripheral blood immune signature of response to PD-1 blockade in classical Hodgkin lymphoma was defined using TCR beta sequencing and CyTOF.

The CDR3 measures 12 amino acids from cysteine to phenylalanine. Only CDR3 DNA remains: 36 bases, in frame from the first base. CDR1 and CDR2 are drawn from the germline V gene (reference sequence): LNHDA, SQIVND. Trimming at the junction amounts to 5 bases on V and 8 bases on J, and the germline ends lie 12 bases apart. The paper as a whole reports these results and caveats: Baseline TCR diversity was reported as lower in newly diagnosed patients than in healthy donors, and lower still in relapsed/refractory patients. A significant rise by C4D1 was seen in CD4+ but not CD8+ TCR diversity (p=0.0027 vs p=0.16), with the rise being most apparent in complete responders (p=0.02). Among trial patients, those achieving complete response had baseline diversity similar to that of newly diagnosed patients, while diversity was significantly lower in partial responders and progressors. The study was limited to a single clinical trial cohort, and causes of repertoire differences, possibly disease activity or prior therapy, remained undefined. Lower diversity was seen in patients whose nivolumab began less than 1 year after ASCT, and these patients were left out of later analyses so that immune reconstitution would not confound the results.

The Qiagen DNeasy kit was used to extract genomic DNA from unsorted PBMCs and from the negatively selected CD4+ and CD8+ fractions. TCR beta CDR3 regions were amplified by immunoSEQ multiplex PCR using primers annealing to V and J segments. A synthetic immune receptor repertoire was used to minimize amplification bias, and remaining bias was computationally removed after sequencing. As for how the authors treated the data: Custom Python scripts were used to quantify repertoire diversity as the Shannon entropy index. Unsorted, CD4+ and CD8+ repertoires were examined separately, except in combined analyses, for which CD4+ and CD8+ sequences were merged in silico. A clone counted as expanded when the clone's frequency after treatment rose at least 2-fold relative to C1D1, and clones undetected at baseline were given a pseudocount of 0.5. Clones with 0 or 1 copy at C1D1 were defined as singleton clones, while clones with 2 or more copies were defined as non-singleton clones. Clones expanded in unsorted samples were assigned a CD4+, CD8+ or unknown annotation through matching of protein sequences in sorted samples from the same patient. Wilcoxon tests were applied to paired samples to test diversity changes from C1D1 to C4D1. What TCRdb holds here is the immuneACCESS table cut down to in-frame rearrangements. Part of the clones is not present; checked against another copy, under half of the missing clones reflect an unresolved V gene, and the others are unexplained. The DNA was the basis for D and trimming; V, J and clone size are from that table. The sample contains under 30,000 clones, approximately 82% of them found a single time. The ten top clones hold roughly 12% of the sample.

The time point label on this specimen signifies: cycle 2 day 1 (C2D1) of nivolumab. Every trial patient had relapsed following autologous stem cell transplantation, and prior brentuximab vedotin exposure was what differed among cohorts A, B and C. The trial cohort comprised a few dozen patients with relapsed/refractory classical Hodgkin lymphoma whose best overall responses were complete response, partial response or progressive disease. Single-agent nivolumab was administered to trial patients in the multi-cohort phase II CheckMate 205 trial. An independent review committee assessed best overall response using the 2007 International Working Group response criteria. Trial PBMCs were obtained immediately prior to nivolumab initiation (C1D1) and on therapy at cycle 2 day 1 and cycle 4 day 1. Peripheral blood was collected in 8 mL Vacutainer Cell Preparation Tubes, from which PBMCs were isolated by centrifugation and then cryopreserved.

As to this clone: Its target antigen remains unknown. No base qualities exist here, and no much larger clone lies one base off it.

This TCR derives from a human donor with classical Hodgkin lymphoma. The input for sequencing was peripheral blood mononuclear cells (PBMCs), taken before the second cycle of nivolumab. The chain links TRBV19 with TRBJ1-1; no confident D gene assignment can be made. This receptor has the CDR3 CASSRDISEAFF. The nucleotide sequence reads TGTGCCAGTAGTCGTGACATCTCCGAAGCTTTCTTT.